One TCR beta chain is described in this entry. Its antigen target is currently unknown. There are no base qualities to consult, and no much larger clone falls within one base. TCRbeta CDR3 regions were amplified from genomic DNA by means of the immunoSEQ Assay, a bias-controlled multiplex PCR. Under the source paper's analysis protocol: Within the assay, amplification of reference gene primers was used to estimate how many nucleated cells each sample contained. Sequence reads were collapsed and filtered to measure the absolute abundance of every unique TCRbeta CDR3 rearrangement. Productive Simpson clonality was computed per sample as the square root of Simpson's diversity index over productive rearrangements. What TCRdb holds here is the immuneACCESS table cut down to in-frame rearrangements. Part of the clones is not present; checked against another copy, under half of the missing clones reflect an unresolved V gene, and the others are unexplained. The V and J calls and clone size were taken over from that table, and D and trimming were inferred from the DNA. The sample table contains roughly 250,000 clones; only one count was recorded for about 81% of them. The ten most abundant clones make up 9.5% to 15% of the sample.

The germline V gene encodes CDR1 WNHNN and CDR2 SYGVQD (reference sequence). The CDR3 covers 17 residues, taking in both the cysteine and the phenylalanine. Only CDR3 DNA remains: 51 bases, in frame from the first base. The V end gives up 2 bases and the J end 4 bases, leaving 12 bases in the junction not matched to a gene. The sample comes from a study of blood T cell repertoires in COVID-19 (dated by TCRdb to the early 2020s). Notes on the research overall: Samples from collaborators originated in the United States, Italy and Spain and spanned both the acute and convalescent phases of COVID-19. The material from the prospective study consisted of cDNA or gDNA derived from T cells, B-cell-depleted T cells, or PBMCs. The dataset comprised deeply sampled blood TCRbeta repertoires from subjects exposed to, actively infected with, or recovered from COVID-19. The repertoires were released in a freely available public database meant as a resource for research on the immune response to SARS-CoV-2. The samples were drawn from the first 160 participants of the ongoing ImmuneRACE study and from under 1,500 subjects provided by 6 global collaborators. Sample metadata almost always included a de-identified subject ID, COVID-19 status, age in years and sex. Where available, HLA class I and class II types were obtained from metadata supplied by the sample provider rather than from assay-based typing. Broad study findings and their caveats: How much clinical and demographic metadata was included differed by source and by participant, and the metadata was provided uncurated.

Whole blood was collected in K2EDTA tubes by collaborating institutions according to the institutions' own protocols. For TCRbeta analysis, collaborator samples were shipped as frozen whole blood, as isolated PBMCs, or as DNA extracted from either sample type. Recombination joined TRBV10-1 with TRBJ2-7, and 9 junctional nucleotides match TRBD1. This sequence originates from a woman aged 55-69 years with active or convalescent COVID-19. Sequenced material: peripheral blood. The DNA sequence is as follows: TGCGCCAGCAGTGAGAATGGCTCGACAGGGGGGGGGTACGAGCAGTACTTC. It encodes CASSENGSTGGGYEQYF.